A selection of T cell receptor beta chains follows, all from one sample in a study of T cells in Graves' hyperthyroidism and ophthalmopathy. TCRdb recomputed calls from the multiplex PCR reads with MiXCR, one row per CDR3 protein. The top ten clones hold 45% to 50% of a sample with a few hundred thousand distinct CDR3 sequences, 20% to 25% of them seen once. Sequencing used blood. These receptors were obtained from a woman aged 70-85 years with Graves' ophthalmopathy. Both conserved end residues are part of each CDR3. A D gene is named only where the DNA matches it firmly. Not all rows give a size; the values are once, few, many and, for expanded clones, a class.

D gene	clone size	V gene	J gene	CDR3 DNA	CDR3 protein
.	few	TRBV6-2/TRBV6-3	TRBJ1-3	TGTGCCAGCAGTTACCTCCAGTCTGGAAACACCATATATTTT	CASSYLQSGNTIYF
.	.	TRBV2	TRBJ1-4	TGTGCCAGCAGTAATCCGACAGGACGCAATGAAAAACTGTTTTTT	CASSNPTGRNEKLFF
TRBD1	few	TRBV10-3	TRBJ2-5	TGTGCCATCGGACAGGGGGTTTTAGAGACCCAGTACTTC	CAIGQGVLETQYF
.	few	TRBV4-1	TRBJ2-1	TGCGCCAGCAGCCAAGGGCTACCCTTAAGCCACAATGAGCAGTTCTTC	CASSQGLPLSHNEQFF
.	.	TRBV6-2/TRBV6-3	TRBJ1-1	TGTGCCAGCAGGGAAACAGGGAGGGCCACTGAAGCTTTCTTT	CASRETGRATEAFF
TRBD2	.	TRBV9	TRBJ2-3	TGTGCCAGCAGCGTCTCGCCATCCCGGACTAGCGCCCGGAGCACAGATACGCAGTATTTT	CASSVSPSRTSARSTDTQYF
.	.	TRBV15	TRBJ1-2	TGTGCCACCAGCAACGATCAGGGTGGCGGCTACACCTTC	CATSNDQGGGYTF
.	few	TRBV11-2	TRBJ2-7	TGTGCCAGCAGCTTAGCTCCGACCGGACAGCCAGCCTACGAGCAGTACTTC	CASSLAPTGQPAYEQYF
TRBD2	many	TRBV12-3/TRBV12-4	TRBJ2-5	TGTGCCAGCAGCTCGGGAGGGGCTCAAGATACCCAGTACTTC	CASSSGGAQDTQYF
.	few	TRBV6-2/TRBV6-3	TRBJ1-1	TGTGCCAGCAGTTACTCGAATTCAGGGTTCACTGAAGCTTTCTTT	CASSYSNSGFTEAFF
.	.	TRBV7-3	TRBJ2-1	TGTGCCAACAAGTCCCCCGACGGGAATGAGCAGTTCTTC	CANKSPDGNEQFF
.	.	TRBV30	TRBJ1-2	TGTGCCTGGAGTTACAGGCCTGAGACGAACTATGGCTACACCTTC	CAWSYRPETNYGYTF
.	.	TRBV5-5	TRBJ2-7	TGTGCCAGCAGCTTGGTCCAGCTCGAGCAGTACTTC	CASSLVQLEQYF
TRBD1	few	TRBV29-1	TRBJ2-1	TGCAGCGCTACAGGGGGCTGGAACAATGAGCAGTTCTTC	CSATGGWNNEQFF
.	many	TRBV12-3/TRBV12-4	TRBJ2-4	TGTGCCAGCAGTACTAGGGTAAACATTCAGTACTTC	CASSTRVNIQYF
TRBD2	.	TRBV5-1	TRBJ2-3	TGCGCCAGCAGCGCTCTGACTAGCGGGTCTAGCACAGATACGCAGTATTTT	CASSALTSGSSTDTQYF
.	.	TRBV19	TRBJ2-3	TGTGCCAGTAGTATCCAGGGGATAGATACGCAGTATTTT	CASSIQGIDTQYF
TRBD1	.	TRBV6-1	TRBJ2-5	TGTGCCAGCAGACCCGGACAGGGTAAAGAGACCCAGTACTTC	CASRPGQGKETQYF
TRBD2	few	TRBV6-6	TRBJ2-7	TGTGCCAGCAGTTACTCGATAGCGGGAAGCGAGCAGTACTTC	CASSYSIAGSEQYF
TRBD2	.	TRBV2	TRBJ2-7	TGTGCCAGCAGTGACCCCCGGGACTACATATACAATGAGCAGTACTTC	CASSDPRDYIYNEQYF
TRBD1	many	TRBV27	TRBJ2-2	TGTGCCAGCAGTCGACCGGGACAGGGGGCTCGTGGCACCGGGGAGCTGTTTTTT	CASSRPGQGARGTGELFF
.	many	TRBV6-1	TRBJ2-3	TGTGCCAGCAGTGAAGCGGCGGGGAGAGGGACAGATACGCAGTATTTT	CASSEAAGRGTDTQYF
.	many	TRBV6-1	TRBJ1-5	TGTGCCAGCTTGCCTGCGTGGACAGCGAATCAGCCCCAGCATTTT	CASLPAWTANQPQHF
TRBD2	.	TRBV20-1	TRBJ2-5	TGCAGTGCTCTATCCGGGACTAGCGAAGAGACCCAGTACTTC	CSALSGTSEETQYF